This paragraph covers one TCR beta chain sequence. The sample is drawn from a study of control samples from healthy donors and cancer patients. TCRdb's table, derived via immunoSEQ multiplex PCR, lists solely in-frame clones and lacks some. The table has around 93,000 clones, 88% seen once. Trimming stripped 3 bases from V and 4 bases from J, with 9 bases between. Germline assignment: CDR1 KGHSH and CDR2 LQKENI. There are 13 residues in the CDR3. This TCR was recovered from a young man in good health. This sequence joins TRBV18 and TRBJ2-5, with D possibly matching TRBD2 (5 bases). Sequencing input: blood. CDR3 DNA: TGTGCCAGCTCACCCGAACTAGGAGAGACCCAGTACTTC. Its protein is CASSPELGETQYF.